This section outlines one TCR beta chain sequence together with its context. CDR1 is MGHRA and CDR2 is YSYEKL in the germline V gene. This CDR3 region has 18 residues. V gave up 2 bases and J gave up 1 base; unmatched junction bases: 12. Extracted from the samples, RNA was reverse transcribed into cDNA to serve as the sequencing template. The table came from immunoSEQ multiplex PCR; TCRdb's copy has only in-frame clones and leaves some out. The data hold about 110,000 clones, with 55% to 60% observed a single time. The data derive from a study of CD8+ T cells in alopecia areata. The chain carries TRBV4-1 and TRBJ2-3, with 7 bases identical to TRBD1. This clonotype originated in a human donor with alopecia areata. Specimen: NKG2D-low CD8+ T cells sorted from blood. CDR3 coding DNA: TGCGCCAGCAGCCAATTATATGGGGACAGAAAACGCACAGATACGCAGTATTTT. Translating gives CASSQLYGDRKRTDTQYF.